A single sample gave rise to the 15 T cell receptor beta chains below, sequenced in a study of radiotherapy plus CTLA-4 blockade in lung cancer. The repertoire was sequenced with immunoSEQ multiplex PCR; TCRdb's copy has only in-frame clones and lacks some. The repertoire has 60,000 or so clones, 75% to 85% of them found once; the top ten carry roughly 4%. The source was peripheral blood, collected from a patient treated with radiotherapy plus ipilimumab. These receptors came from a human donor with non-small cell lung cancer who had a partial response to radiotherapy plus ipilimumab.

The V and J genes are TRBV6-5 and TRBJ1-4; 10 bases map to TRBD1. The ends lost 6 bases at V and 8 bases at J; junction bases unmatched: 6. Germline V gene sequence: CDR1 MNHEY, CDR2 SVGAGI. CDR3 length: 14 amino acids. Here the CDR3 reads CASRPTGGAEKLFF. The CDR3 nucleotides are TGTGCCAGCAGGCCGACAGGGGGCGCGGAAAAACTGTTTTTT.

This clone appeared a few times. The J gene is TRBJ1-5, the V gene TRBV7-2; D is unresolved. Trimming cost V 0 bases and J 5 bases, with 5 bases left between them. This CDR3 has 13 residues. Germline CDR1 SGHTA, CDR2 FQGNSA. CDR3 coding DNA: TGTGCCAGCAGCTTAGCTCAGTATCAGCCCCAGCATTTT. This translates into CASSLAQYQPQHF.

The chain uses TRBV30 and TRBJ2-7; the match to TRBD1 covers 8 bases. The CDR3 sequence is 14 residues long. V trimming: 5 bases; J trimming: 7 bases; junction bases outside the gene matches: 13. Germline CDR1 and CDR2: GTSNPN and SVGIG (reference sequence). This CDR3 reads CAWGDSPTGVEQYF. CDR3 sequence (DNA): TGTGCCTGGGGGGATAGTCCGACAGGGGTTGAGCAGTACTTC.

This clone has only one observation. The gene calls are TRBV9 and TRBJ2-1, with a weak D call TRBD2 (6 bases). V was clipped by 4 bases and J by 3 bases, with 14 bases between them. This CDR3 comprises 15 residues. Germline V gene data show CDR1 as SGDLS and CDR2 as YYNGEE. The DNA of the CDR3 is TGTGCCAGCAGCCTGCGGACCGGGGGCTACAATGAGCAGTTCTTC. The encoded protein is CASSLRTGGYNEQFF.

The chain is built from TRBV11-2 and TRBJ2-1, with 9 bases fitting TRBD1. The CDR3 has 13 residues. After removal of 4 bases from V and 6 bases from J, the junction contained 1 base not matched to a gene. The germline CDR1 and CDR2 sequences are SGHAT and FQNNGV. The CDR3 is CASSWGQGNEQFF. The CDR3 DNA reads TGTGCCAGCAGCTGGGGACAGGGCAATGAGCAGTTCTTC.

The chain carries TRBV28 and TRBJ2-1; the match to TRBD1 covers 9 bases. CDR1 MDHEN and CDR2 SYDVKM come from the germline V gene. Germline trimming cut 0 bases from V and 7 bases from J; bases unmatched to any gene: 1. CDR3 length: 14 residues. DNA for the CDR3: TGTGCCAGCAGTTTATGGGGACAGGGAAATGAGCAGTTCTTC. Its protein product is CASSLWGQGNEQFF.

This rearrangement joins TRBV5-1 to TRBJ2-5; 15 bases map to TRBD2. The length of the CDR3 is 18 residues. Trimming took 3 bases from V and 2 from J; bases not matched to a gene: 8. Germline values: CDR1 SGHRS, CDR2 YFSETQ. For the CDR3, the DNA is TGCGCCAGCAGCTCCAGGACTAGCGGGGGGGCTCGGCAAGAGACCCAGTACTTC. Translated: CASSSRTSGGARQETQYF.

The V call is TRBV5-4, the J call TRBJ2-1, with 10 nucleotides matching TRBD2. Germline lookup yields CDR1 SGHNT and CDR2 YYREEE (reference sequence). The CDR3 contains 14 residues. J gave up 6 bases and V 4 bases, and 4 bases lay outside the gene matches. The CDR3 bases are TGTGCCAGCAGCCTAGCGGGGGTAATCAATGAGCAGTTCTTC. It translates to CASSLAGVINEQFF. Together with reference TRBV5-4 and TRBJ2-1, the CDR3 gives the full variable domain: ETGVTQSPTHLIKTRGQQVTLRCSSQSGHNTVSWYQQALGQGPQFIFQYYREEENGRGNFPPRFSGLQFPNYSSELNVNALELDDSALYLCASSLAGVINEQFFGPGTRLTVL.

The genes are TRBV6-5 and TRBJ1-2, with 8 bases fitting TRBD1. V gave up 6 bases and J gave up 6 bases; unmatched junction bases: 3. The CDR3 runs to 12 residues. Germline lookup yields CDR1 MNHEY and CDR2 SVGAGI. For the CDR3, the DNA is TGTGCCAGCAGCCGACAGGGGCATGGCTACACCTTC. Residues: CASSRQGHGYTF.

The chain recombines TRBV19 with TRBJ1-5, with 9 bases matching TRBD1. J was trimmed by 3 bases and V by 3 bases; bases with no gene match: 3. Germline lookup yields CDR1 LNHDA and CDR2 SQIVND (reference sequence). The CDR3 extends over 15 amino acids. This chain's CDR3 is CASSITGGLNQPQHF. The CDR3 DNA reads TGTGCCAGTAGTATTACAGGGGGCCTCAATCAGCCCCAGCATTTT.

The chain uses TRBV5-4 and TRBJ2-1, with D possibly TRBD2 on 5 matching bases. The length of the CDR3 is 14 residues. CDR1 is SGHNT and CDR2 is YYREEE in the germline V gene (reference sequence). Trimming cost V 4 bases and J 3 bases, with 11 bases left between them. This chain's CDR3 is CASSPDGDYNEQFF. In nucleotides, the CDR3 is TGTGCCAGCAGCCCGGACGGGGACTACAATGAGCAGTTCTTC. The whole variable domain, remainder taken from reference TRBV5-4 and TRBJ2-1, is ETGVTQSPTHLIKTRGQQVTLRCSSQSGHNTVSWYQQALGQGPQFIFQYYREEENGRGNFPPRFSGLQFPNYSSELNVNALELDDSALYLCASSPDGDYNEQFFGPGTRLTVL.

The sample holds one count of this clone. V and J are TRBV28 and TRBJ2-7; 10 nucleotides agree with TRBD2. This CDR3 comprises 14 residues. Germline CDR1 reads MDHEN; CDR2 reads SYDVKM. V shed 2 bases, J shed 2 bases, and the junction held 0 bases outside the gene matches. The CDR3 nucleotides are TGTGCCAGCAGTTTAAGCGGGGGGGCCTACGAGCAGTACTTC. The encoded protein is CASSLSGGAYEQYF.

The chain couples TRBV7-9 to TRBJ2-7; the match to TRBD1 covers 9 bases. Germline assignment: CDR1 SEHNR and CDR2 FQNEAQ (reference sequence). V dropped 0 bases and J dropped 7; count of bases not matched to a gene: 10. There are 16 residues in the CDR3. CDR3 sequence reads: CASSLASPGQGLEQYF. CDR3 bases: TGTGCCAGCAGCTTAGCTTCCCCGGGACAGGGTTTAGAGCAGTACTTC.

This chain uses TRBV7-2 with TRBJ1-1; no firm D call. CDR3 length: 11 amino acids. Trimming cost V 5 bases and J 10 bases, with 11 bases left between them. The germline V gene has CDR1 SGHTA and CDR2 FQGNSA. CDR3 sequence reads: CASSHNGVAFF. The CDR3 region has the DNA TGTGCCAGCAGCCATAACGGGGTAGCTTTCTTT.

A few counts support this clone. The V gene is TRBV27, the J gene TRBJ1-2, with 8 bases fitting TRBD1. The CDR3 has 15 amino acids. Germline loops: CDR1 MNHEY, CDR2 SMNVEV (reference sequence). Unmatched junction bases numbered 11, after V lost 5 bases and J lost 6 bases. CDR3 DNA: TGTGCCAGCAGTCCGGACAGGGTGAGGAAGGATGGCTACACCTTC. Its translation is CASSPDRVRKDGYTF.